These 25 T cell receptor beta chains share one sample of origin, sequenced in a study of shared clonotypes between healthy human individuals. Sequencing used immunoSEQ multiplex PCR; TCRdb keeps in-frame clones, though not all of them. The sample includes 2,500,000 or so clones, more than 90% of them seen just once. Sequencing was carried out using naive CD4+ T cells sorted from blood. The subset denotes: CD45RA+ positively selected. These receptors were taken from a man between 18 and 35 years old in good health.

The chain has TRBV7-9 and TRBJ1-6; D is ambiguous. The CDR3 spans 14 residues. V lost 5 bases and J 7 bases, leaving 12 bases between the germline ends. Germline assignment: CDR1 SEHNR and CDR2 FQNEAQ (reference sequence). The CDR3 region is CASSQGLQNSPLHF. The DNA for the CDR3 is TGTGCCAGCAGCCAAGGACTGCAAAATTCACCCCTCCACTTT.

The chain recombines TRBV10-3 with TRBJ1-5; 9 bases line up with TRBD1. Losses at the gene ends were 3 bases for V and 6 bases for J; bases not matched to a gene: 9. Germline lookup yields CDR1 ENHRY and CDR2 SYGVKD. The CDR3 loop spans 16 amino acids. This chain's CDR3 is CAISDRNTGGTQPQHF. CDR3 DNA sequence: TGTGCCATCAGTGACCGCAACACAGGGGGCACTCAGCCCCAGCATTTT.

CDR3 coding DNA: TGTGCCAGCAGTTCTCCCTTTGTTTGGAGGCGGGAGACTGAAGCTTTCTTT. Protein: CASSSPFVWRRETEAFF. The V and J genes are TRBV28 and TRBJ1-1; D gene unclear. Germline CDR1 and CDR2: MDHEN and SYDVKM. Trimming cost V 4 bases and J 5 bases, with 23 bases left between them. The CDR3 sequence is 17 residues long.

As to this clone: Other DNA sequences in this specimen translate into the identical CDR3. J is TRBJ2-7 and V is TRBV5-1; the D is unclear. This CDR3 is 14 amino acids long. CDR1 SGHRS and CDR2 YFSETQ come from the germline V gene. Trimming cost V 0 bases and J 0 bases, with 7 bases left between them. The CDR3 sequence: CASSLGSSSYEQYF. The CDR3 coding sequence is TGCGCCAGCAGCTTGGGGTCCAGCTCCTACGAGCAGTACTTC.

The V and J genes are TRBV5-1 and TRBJ2-1; 16 bases are shared with TRBD2. The germline gives CDR1 SGHRS, CDR2 YFSETQ. Trimming removed 0 bases from V and 14 bases from J; junction bases left unmatched: 8. The CDR3 covers 16 residues. CDR3 in DNA: TGCGCCAGCAGCTTGGCCTCGGGACTAGCGGGGGGGCATAAGTTCTTC. Protein: CASSLASGLAGGHKFF.

This clone turned up a few times. The chain links TRBV6-5 to TRBJ1-6; the D gene is possibly TRBD1 (5 bases). Germline V gives CDR1 MNHEY, CDR2 SVGAGI. The CDR3 runs to 13 residues. V lost 2 bases and J lost 12, with 11 bases in between. The CDR3 DNA is TGTGCCAGCAGTTACGGGACCCAAGGACCCCTCCACTTT. Amino acid sequence: CASSYGTQGPLHF.

The chain couples TRBV28 to TRBJ1-4, with D hard to call. The germline gives CDR1 MDHEN, CDR2 SYDVKM. The CDR3 loop spans 13 amino acids. Trimming shortened V by 7 bases and J by 6 bases, and 12 bases separated the two germline ends. CDR3 residues: CASTGGSYEKLFF. In DNA, the CDR3 is TGTGCCAGCACCGGAGGTAGCTATGAAAAACTGTTTTTT.

The genes are TRBV7-8 and TRBJ2-3; weak D call: TRBD2 (7 bases). The CDR3 length is 15 residues. Germline CDR1 is SGHVS and CDR2 is FQNEAQ. Trimming took off 5 bases at V and 3 bases at J, with 15 bases between the two ends. CDR3 sequence reads: CASSRGAGRTDTQYF. CDR3 nucleotide sequence: TGTGCCAGCAGCCGGGGGGCAGGGAGGACAGATACGCAGTATTTT. Filled out from reference TRBV7-8 and TRBJ2-3, the complete variable domain reads GAGVSQSPRYKVAKRGQDVALRCDPISGHVSLFWYQQALGQGPEFLTYFQNEAQLDKSGLPSDRFFAERPEGSVSTLKIQRTQQEDSAVYLCASSRGAGRTDTQYFGPGTRLTVL.

The chain couples TRBV6-6 to TRBJ1-1, with unresolved D. This CDR3 comprises 14 residues. Trimming shortened V by 7 bases and J by 0 bases, and 12 bases separated the two germline ends. The germline gives CDR1 MNHNY, CDR2 SVGAGI (reference sequence). The CDR3 sequence is CASTRQALNTEAFF. CDR3 sequence (DNA): TGTGCCAGCACCCGTCAGGCCTTGAACACTGAAGCTTTCTTT.

This chain links TRBV19 with TRBJ2-1; 15 nucleotides line up with TRBD2. Germline CDR1 LNHDA, CDR2 SQIVND (reference sequence). This CDR3 region has 17 residues. V trimming: 7 bases; J trimming: 6 bases; junction bases outside the gene matches: 10. The CDR3 DNA reads as TGTGCCAGTAAAGGGACTAGCGGGGGGTTGCTCCTCAATGAGCAGTTCTTC. Translating gives CASKGTSGGLLLNEQFF.

The rearrangement links TRBV11-2 to TRBJ1-4; unclear D gene. Per the germline V gene, CDR1 is SGHAT and CDR2 is FQNNGV. The V end was cut by 0 bases, the J end by 8 bases, with 7 bases between. This CDR3 contains 13 residues. The chain's CDR3 is CASSLELGEKLFF. The CDR3 bases are TGTGCCAGCAGCTTAGAGTTGGGAGAAAAACTGTTTTTT.

The rearrangement uses TRBV5-4 and TRBJ2-5; possibly TRBD2 for D (5 bases). The V gene's germline CDR1 is SGHNT and CDR2 YYREEE (reference sequence). The CDR3 consists of 13 residues. Deletions cut 4 bases from V and 5 bases from J, with 12 bases between. CDR3 protein: CASSPLAGETQYF. The CDR3 DNA is TGTGCCAGCAGCCCGCTAGCTGGCGAGACCCAGTACTTC.

The CDR3 DNA sequence: TGTGCCAGCAGTGAAGCGAGGGACCGGTTGGCCTACGAGCAGTACTTC. Its protein is CASSEARDRLAYEQYF. The chain carries TRBV6-1 and TRBJ2-7; D may be TRBD1 or TRBD2 (5 bases each). The CDR3 contains 16 residues. CDR1 and CDR2 from the germline V gene are MNHNS and SASEGT. V shed 0 bases and J shed 2 bases, with 14 bases lying between them.

In this sample, this clone turned up once. This sequence joins TRBV5-1 and TRBJ2-7; perhaps TRBD2 as D (6 bases). CDR1 and CDR2 (germline): SGHRS, YFSETQ. The germline V and J ends were trimmed by 5 bases and 5 bases, with 17 bases remaining between them. The length of the CDR3 is 14 residues. The CDR3 sequence is CASSRRVTGDEQYF. The DNA for the CDR3 is TGCGCCAGCAGTCGGAGGGTGACGGGGGACGAGCAGTACTTC.

For the CDR3, the DNA is TGTGCCAGCAGCTTGGATCCGTCAGAAGACATTCAGTACTTC. This codes for CASSLDPSEDIQYF. This chain connects TRBV5-4 to TRBJ2-4; D call uncertain. Trimming pared 0 bases from V and 8 bases from J, leaving 12 bases between. The CDR3 runs to 14 residues. Germline values: CDR1 SGHNT, CDR2 YYREEE (reference sequence).

This clone was seen a few times. Other DNA sequences from this sample encode an identical CDR3 as well. The chain is built from TRBV30 and TRBJ1-6; no clear D. In germline, CDR1 is GTSNPN, CDR2 SVGIG (reference sequence). With 3 bases removed from V and 9 bases from J, the gap between germline ends came to 6 bases. This CDR3 comprises 11 residues. This CDR3 reads CAWRTVSPLHF. As DNA, the CDR3 is TGTGCCTGGAGGACCGTTTCACCCCTCCACTTT.

Concerning this clone: The same CDR3 also results from other DNA sequences found in this sample. The chain links TRBV18 to TRBJ1-1; D is unresolved. Germline assignment: CDR1 KGHSH and CDR2 LQKENI. The CDR3 is 13 residues long. Trimming removed 1 base at V and 5 bases at J, with 8 bases between. The chain's CDR3 is CASSPLGGTEAFF. The DNA of the CDR3 is TGTGCCAGCTCACCACTGGGAGGGACTGAAGCTTTCTTT.

This clone appeared a single time. The chain employs TRBV27 and TRBJ2-5, with 9 positions matching TRBD2. From germline, CDR1 is MNHEY and CDR2 SMNVEV (reference sequence). V was pared by 6 bases and J by 4 bases, with 9 bases of the junction left unmatched. The CDR3 spans 15 residues. CDR3 nucleotide sequence: TGTGCCAGCAGCTTACTGGCGGGAGGGGGAGAGACCCAGTACTTC. This translates into CASSLLAGGGETQYF.

The chain uses TRBV27 and TRBJ1-1; TRBD1 is a possible D gene (6 bases). This CDR3 is built from 16 residues. In germline, CDR1 is MNHEY, CDR2 SMNVEV (reference sequence). Trimming left V 6 bases short and J 0 bases short, with 17 bases between. This CDR3 reads CASRADRNALNTEAFF. As DNA, the CDR3 is TGTGCCAGCAGGGCAGACAGGAATGCATTGAACACTGAAGCTTTCTTT.

The chain joins TRBV6-1 to TRBJ2-4; D possibly corresponds to TRBD1 (6 bases). From germline, CDR1 is MNHNS and CDR2 SASEGT. Deletions cut 3 bases from V and 6 bases from J, with 18 bases between. CDR3 length: 16 residues. The CDR3 sequence is CASSDAQGTSGNIQYF. The CDR3, as DNA: TGTGCCAGCAGTGACGCACAGGGAACGAGTGGAAACATTCAGTACTTC.

The rearrangement links TRBV28 to TRBJ2-3; 9 bases agree with TRBD2. V trimming: 6 bases; J trimming: 0 bases; junction bases outside the gene matches: 16. The germline V gene encodes CDR1 MDHEN and CDR2 SYDVKM. CDR3 length: 19 residues. This CDR3 is CASSSPADSGGASTDTQYF. In DNA form, the CDR3 reads TGTGCCAGCAGCTCCCCCGCGGATAGCGGGGGAGCTAGCACAGATACGCAGTATTTT.

The rearrangement links TRBV7-2 to TRBJ2-7; tentatively, D is TRBD2 (7 bases). The CDR3 contains 15 residues. V was pared by 5 bases and J by 0 bases, with 14 bases between. Germline V gene sequence: CDR1 SGHTA, CDR2 FQGNSA. CDR3: CASSIGGGSSYEQYF. CDR3 DNA sequence: TGTGCCAGCAGCATAGGGGGGGGCAGCTCCTACGAGCAGTACTTC. Variable domain in full (rest from reference TRBV7-2 and TRBJ2-7): GAGVSQSPSNKVTEKGKDVELRCDPISGHTALYWYRQSLGQGLEFLIYFQGNSAPDKSGLPSDRFSAERTGGSVSTLTIQRTQQEDSAVYLCASSIGGGSSYEQYFGPGTRLTVT.

The rearrangement uses TRBV5-1 and TRBJ1-2, with no clear D. Trimming stripped 1 base from V and 8 bases from J, with 15 bases between. In germline, CDR1 is SGHRS, CDR2 YFSETQ. The length of the CDR3 is 14 residues. CDR3 DNA sequence: TGCGCCAGCAGCTTGCGAGGCGGTGAACCCGGCTACACCTTC. The encoded protein is CASSLRGGEPGYTF.

The chain uses TRBV10-3 and TRBJ2-1; the D gene could be TRBD1 or TRBD2 (6 bases each). Germline V lookup: CDR1 ENHRY, CDR2 SYGVKD. V shed 4 bases and J shed 4 bases, with 11 bases lying between them. CDR3 length: 14 amino acids. CDR3 protein: CAISGQAGYNEQFF. CDR3 nucleotide sequence: TGTGCCATCAGTGGACAGGCGGGGTACAATGAGCAGTTCTTC.

The chain combines TRBV28 with TRBJ1-1; D is unclear. The CDR3 extends over 14 amino acids. The germline V gene has CDR1 MDHEN and CDR2 SYDVKM. The V end was cut by 4 bases, the J end by 4 bases, with 13 bases between. The CDR3 DNA sequence: TGTGCCAGCAGTTCGACTCGGGGAACCACTGAAGCTTTCTTT. The encoded protein is CASSSTRGTTEAFF.